A single sample gave rise to the 26 T cell receptor beta chains below, sequenced in a study of blood T cell repertoires in COVID-19. TCRdb keeps only in-frame clones here, not all; method: immunoSEQ multiplex PCR. The sample has about 200,000 clones, about nine tenths seen once. What was sequenced was peripheral blood. The receptors were sampled from a woman between 40 and 50 years old with acute or convalescent COVID-19.

The CDR3 is CASSTTTGSDGYTF. CDR3 bases: TGCGCCAGCAGCACGACTACAGGGTCTGATGGCTACACCTTC. The rearrangement joins TRBV5-1 to TRBJ1-2; weak D call: TRBD1 (6 bases). The CDR3 is 14 amino acids. Germline loops: CDR1 SGHRS, CDR2 YFSETQ. Trimming stripped 4 bases from V and 6 bases from J, with 16 bases between.

This clone is a singleton in its sample. The chain is built from TRBV4-1 and TRBJ1-2; D uncertain. Trimming shortened V by 0 bases and J by 5 bases, and 4 bases separated the two germline ends. The CDR3 is 12 residues long. CDR1 and CDR2 from the germline V gene are MGHRA and YSYEKL. CDR3 protein: CASSQERYGYTF. The CDR3 nucleotides read TGCGCCAGCAGCCAAGAGCGGTATGGCTACACCTTC.

V and J are TRBV3-1 (or the pseudogene TRBV3-2) and TRBJ2-3, with D possibly being TRBD1 (6 bases). This CDR3 has 14 amino acids. Between the trimmed V and J ends, which lost 4 bases and 6 bases, there was a span of 14 bases. Germline CDR1 is LGHDT and CDR2 is YNNKEL (reference sequence). CDR3 sequence: CASSRVGAGDTQYF. Written as DNA, the CDR3 is TGTGCCAGCAGCCGAGTGGGGGCCGGGGATACGCAGTATTTT.

The chain employs TRBV5-1 and TRBJ2-1, with D possibly matching TRBD2 (6 bases). Germline-derived CDR1 and CDR2 are SGHRS and YFSETQ. V gave up 2 bases and J gave up 6 bases, with 15 bases separating them. The CDR3 sequence is 15 residues long. The CDR3 reads CASSFAGSRPNEQFF. In nucleotides, the CDR3 is TGCGCCAGCAGCTTTGCGGGGAGCCGCCCCAATGAGCAGTTCTTC. The variable domain in full, with the rest retrieved from reference TRBV5-1 and TRBJ2-1, is KAGVTQTPRYLIKTRGQQVTLSCSPISGHRSVSWYQQTPGQGLQFLFEYFSETQRNKGNFPGRFSGRQFSNSRSEMNVSTLELGDSALYLCASSFAGSRPNEQFFGPGTRLTVL.

The chain carries TRBV3-1 (or the pseudogene TRBV3-2) and TRBJ1-1, with a tentative D call TRBD1 (5 bases). V was clipped by 0 bases and J by 4 bases, with 6 bases between them. The CDR3 runs 13 residues. Germline V gene sequence: CDR1 LGHDT, CDR2 YNNKEL (reference sequence). CDR3 amino acids: CASSQDRATEAFF. CDR3 nucleotide sequence: TGTGCCAGCAGCCAAGACAGGGCCACTGAAGCTTTCTTT.

The gene calls are TRBV2 and TRBJ2-5; a possible D gene is TRBD1 (6 bases). Trimming left V 6 bases short and J 5 bases short, with 13 bases between. This CDR3 has 13 residues. CDR1 SNHLY and CDR2 FYNNEI come from the germline V gene. DNA of the CDR3: TGTGCCAGCAGACGACAGGTGAAGGAGACCCAGTACTTC. Translating gives CASRRQVKETQYF.

The J gene is TRBJ1-1, the V gene TRBV29-1; D call uncertain. CDR1 is SQVTM, CDR2 ANQGSEA, per germline. The CDR3 is 13 amino acids. The V and J ends lost 8 bases and 1 base respectively, with 14 bases between them. DNA of the CDR3: TGCAGCCCCTCCTGGCAGGAGAACACTGAAGCTTTCTTT. Translating gives CSPSWQENTEAFF.

The CDR3 loop reads CASKVVIAIAKNIQYF. DNA for the CDR3: TGCGCCAGCAAAGTCGTGATAGCAATAGCCAAAAACATTCAGTACTTC. This chain joins TRBV10-1 and TRBJ2-4; D not certain. V dropped 7 bases and J dropped 0 bases, with 16 bases sitting between them. This CDR3 region has 16 residues. The germline gives CDR1 WNHNN, CDR2 SYGVQD (reference sequence).

This CDR3 is CASSVTPTGQPYGYTF. The DNA of the CDR3 is TGTGCCAGCAGTGTGACACCGACAGGGCAACCCTATGGCTACACCTTC. The gene calls are TRBV2 and TRBJ1-2; TRBD1 aligns across 7 bases. This CDR3 comprises 16 residues. The V gene's germline CDR1 is SNHLY and CDR2 FYNNEI. V trimming: 4 bases; J trimming: 4 bases; junction bases outside the gene matches: 12. The variable domain in full, with the rest retrieved from reference TRBV2 and TRBJ1-2, is EPEVTQTPSHQVTQMGQEVILRCVPISNHLYFYWYRQILGQKVEFLVSFYNNEISEKSEIFDDQFSVERPDGSNFTLKIRSTKLEDSAMYFCASSVTPTGQPYGYTFGSGTRLTVV.

V gene TRBV11-1 combines with J gene TRBJ1-1; TRBD1 matches 9 bases. This CDR3 contains 14 residues. Per the germline V gene, CDR1 is SGHAT and CDR2 is FQDESV (reference sequence). V shed 3 bases and J 4 bases; nucleotides not matched to a gene: 3. For the CDR3, the DNA is TGTGCCAGCAGCTTCCGACAGGGGGGCACTGAAGCTTTCTTT. As protein: CASSFRQGGTEAFF.

This rearrangement joins TRBV7-6 to TRBJ2-3; D is ambiguous. Trimming removed 5 bases at V and 2 bases at J, with 23 bases between. This CDR3 has 18 residues. CDR1 and CDR2 from the germline V gene are SGHVS and FNYEAQ. The CDR3 loop is CASSPIVGSRPVTDTQYF. The CDR3 region has the DNA TGTGCCAGCAGCCCGATCGTGGGTAGCCGCCCAGTCACAGATACGCAGTATTTT.

The rearrangement joins TRBV11-2 to TRBJ1-2; tentative D call: TRBD1 (6 bases). Deletions cut 4 bases from V and 8 bases from J, with 17 bases between. CDR1 is SGHAT, CDR2 FQNNGV, per germline. This CDR3 is 14 amino acids long. CDR3 in amino acids: CASSSTGSWGGYTF. The DNA of the CDR3 is TGTGCCAGCAGCTCGACAGGCTCCTGGGGGGGCTACACCTTC.

The DNA of the CDR3 is TGCGCCAGCAGCCCCGGACAGGGGAATGGCTACACCTTC. This gives the protein CASSPGQGNGYTF. The chain joins TRBV5-1 to TRBJ1-2, with 9 nucleotides matching TRBD1. Germline V lookup: CDR1 SGHRS, CDR2 YFSETQ. This CDR3 is 13 amino acids long. V trimming: 4 bases; J trimming: 6 bases; junction bases outside the gene matches: 4.

This chain uses TRBV18 with TRBJ2-3, with D possibly being TRBD1 (5 bases). V lost 3 bases, J lost 1 base, and 11 bases lay in between. The length of the CDR3 is 15 residues. In germline, CDR1 is KGHSH, CDR2 LQKENI. The CDR3 loop is CASSPNLGGTDTQYF. CDR3 nucleotide sequence: TGTGCCAGCTCACCCAACCTAGGGGGCACAGATACGCAGTATTTT.

The chain employs TRBV4-1 and TRBJ1-1; no reliable D call. This CDR3 comprises 15 residues. The germline V gene encodes CDR1 MGHRA and CDR2 YSYEKL. Trimming took off 4 bases at V and 0 bases at J, with 12 bases between the two ends. The CDR3 spells CASSPRPQMNTEAFF. The DNA of the CDR3 is TGCGCCAGCAGCCCCAGACCACAGATGAACACTGAAGCTTTCTTT.

This clone was seen a handful of times. The chain carries TRBV5-1 and TRBJ2-7, with 7 bases fitting TRBD2. Germline CDR1 and CDR2: SGHRS and YFSETQ. The CDR3 has 14 residues. J was trimmed by 6 bases and V by 0 bases; bases with no gene match: 6. The DNA of the CDR3 is TGCGCCAGCAGCTTGGCGGGGGGTCCTGGCGAGCAGTACGTC. Encoded protein: CASSLAGGPGEQYV.

This clone was seen once. J is TRBJ2-5 and V is TRBV7-2, with 8 bases lining up with TRBD2. The V gene end was trimmed by 6 bases and the J gene end by 6 bases; junction bases not matched to a gene: 9. Per the germline V gene, CDR1 is SGHTA and CDR2 is FQGNSA. The length of the CDR3 is 14 residues. Here the CDR3 reads CASRSAGGRKTQYF. CDR3 bases: TGTGCCAGCAGGTCCGCGGGGGGCCGAAAGACCCAGTACTTC.

In its sample, this clone was seen many times. The V gene is TRBV2, the J gene TRBJ1-2; a weak D match, TRBD1 (5 bases). The CDR3 consists of 17 residues. Looked up from germline, CDR1 is SNHLY and CDR2 is FYNNEI. The germline V and J ends were trimmed by 6 bases and 0 bases, with 20 bases remaining between them. The chain's CDR3 is CASRDKVPRGPNYGYTF. The CDR3 DNA follows: TGTGCCAGCAGGGACAAGGTTCCTAGGGGTCCTAACTATGGCTACACCTTC.

The rearrangement uses TRBV5-1 and TRBJ2-1; 8 bases line up with TRBD2. Germline V lookup: CDR1 SGHRS, CDR2 YFSETQ. The CDR3 runs to 15 residues. V shed 2 bases and J 6 bases; nucleotides not matched to a gene: 7. CDR3 sequence reads: CASSLAGEHSNEQFF. For the CDR3, the DNA is TGCGCCAGCAGCTTAGCGGGGGAGCATTCCAATGAGCAGTTCTTC.

This clone has only one observation. The chain employs TRBV5-8 and TRBJ1-1; 8 bases align to TRBD1. The CDR3 covers 15 residues. Germline CDR1 is SGHTS and CDR2 is YDEGEE. With V trimmed by 3 bases and J by 3 bases, 7 bases remained unmatched. The CDR3 nucleotides read TGTGCCAGCAGCTGGGACAGGCCGGGTGACACTGAAGCTTTCTTT. This codes for CASSWDRPGDTEAFF.

The gene calls are TRBV29-1 and TRBJ1-2; possible D gene TRBD1, 5 bases. CDR1 and CDR2 (germline): SQVTM, ANQGSEA. The CDR3 has 13 amino acids. V shed 2 bases and J shed 0 bases, with 7 bases lying between them. The CDR3 protein is CSVEQGTNYGYTF. The CDR3, as DNA: TGCAGCGTTGAACAGGGAACTAACTATGGCTACACCTTC.

This rearrangement joins TRBV6-5 to TRBJ1-3, with D unclear. This CDR3 comprises 15 residues. The germline V and J ends were trimmed by 4 bases and 2 bases, with 12 bases remaining between them. Germline V gives CDR1 MNHEY, CDR2 SVGAGI. CDR3 protein: CASSSRTRAGNTIYF. In nucleotides, the CDR3 is TGTGCCAGCAGTTCCCGCACACGGGCTGGAAACACCATATATTTT.

The V and J genes are TRBV24-1 and TRBJ2-1, with D perhaps TRBD1 (6 bases). From germline, CDR1 is KGHDR and CDR2 SFDVKD. Trimming stripped 7 bases from V and 8 bases from J, with 11 bases between. The CDR3 is 12 amino acids. The chain's CDR3 is CATRAPGDEQFF. In DNA form, the CDR3 reads TGTGCCACCAGGGCCCCAGGGGATGAGCAGTTCTTC.

V usage is TRBV19 and J usage is TRBJ1-2; TRBD1 aligns across 8 bases. CDR1 and CDR2 (germline): LNHDA, SQIVND (reference sequence). The CDR3 spans 12 residues. The trim removed 6 bases at V and 10 bases at J, leaving 7 bases unmatched. CDR3 in amino acids: CASSLSTGDYTF. Here the CDR3 DNA reads TGTGCCAGTAGCCTCTCGACAGGGGACTACACCTTC.

The V call is TRBV2, the J call TRBJ1-6; tentatively, D is TRBD1 (6 bases). This CDR3 is built from 17 residues. Per germline, CDR1 SNHLY and CDR2 FYNNEI. Trimming removed 3 bases at V and 0 bases at J, with 12 bases between. CDR3 protein: CASSDRQVNSYNSPLHF. CDR3 DNA sequence: TGTGCCAGCAGTGATCGACAGGTAAACTCCTATAATTCACCCCTCCACTTT.

The chain has TRBV5-1 and TRBJ2-2, with a tentative D call TRBD1 (6 bases). V lost 7 bases and J 8 bases, leaving 15 bases between the germline ends. Per germline, CDR1 SGHRS and CDR2 YFSETQ. The CDR3 spans 13 residues. The CDR3 is CASGDTARGELFF. Written as DNA, the CDR3 is TGCGCCAGCGGGGACACCGCGCGAGGGGAGCTGTTTTTT.